The 10 T cell receptor beta chains in this list originate from one sample, sequenced in a study of T cell repertoires in cytomegalovirus infection. The antigens of these receptors remain unknown. MiXCR was run by TCRdb on the reads, yielding one entry per CDR3 protein. This table holds around 710,000 distinct CDR3 sequences, 25% to 30% found once. The input for sequencing was cultured CD8+ T cells from PBMCs, taken from culture after CMV antigen stimulation. The receptors originated from a human donor in good health (CMV status not recorded). Some clones in this sample may be carry-over from other donors' samples.

The V gene is TRBV24-1, the J gene TRBJ2-1; possibly TRBD1 or TRBD2 for D (6 bases each). The CDR3 runs 13 residues. CDR1 is KGHDR, CDR2 SFDVKD, per germline. The V end lost 4 bases, the J end lost 7 bases, and 10 bases lay between the germline ends. As DNA, the CDR3 is TGTGCCACCAGTGAAGAGGGGGGTAATGAGCAGTTCTTC. This encodes CATSEEGGNEQFF.

There are a few counts of this clonotype. The chain links TRBV7-9 to TRBJ1-5; D uncertain. The CDR3 is made up of 16 amino acids. Germline V gives CDR1 SEHNR, CDR2 FQNEAQ (reference sequence). V was shortened by 5 bases and J by 3 bases, with 17 bases between the two germline ends. The CDR3 sequence is CASSTAGGGYNQPQHF. CDR3 nucleotides: TGTGCCAGCAGCACTGCCGGAGGCGGGTACAATCAGCCCCAGCATTTT.

This chain connects TRBV27 to TRBJ2-1, with 7 bases that match TRBD1. Germline-derived CDR1 and CDR2 are MNHEY and SMNVEV (reference sequence). V lost 3 bases to trimming and J lost 6 bases; unmatched junction nucleotides: 5. CDR3 size: 14 residues. The CDR3 coding sequence is TGTGCCAGCAGTTTTGGGACAGTTGGCAATGAGCAGTTCTTC. Amino acid sequence: CASSFGTVGNEQFF.

This clonotype was observed at least ten times. The chain couples TRBV7-2 to TRBJ1-2; 7 bases map to TRBD1. CDR3 length: 15 residues. V lost 8 bases to trimming and J lost 5 bases; unmatched junction nucleotides: 14. From germline, CDR1 is SGHTA and CDR2 FQGNSA. The CDR3 here is CASPPEGAPGYGYTF. The CDR3 DNA follows: TGTGCCAGCCCCCCGGAGGGGGCGCCTGGGTATGGCTACACCTTC.

The sample holds many counts of this clonotype. The genes are TRBV27 and TRBJ1-1; D possibly corresponds to TRBD1 (6 bases). Germline CDR1 reads MNHEY; CDR2 reads SMNVEV (reference sequence). Trimming shortened V by 2 bases and J by 5 bases, and 9 bases separated the two germline ends. This CDR3 is 13 amino acids long. The CDR3 is CASSLQGYTEAFF. The CDR3, as DNA: TGTGCCAGCAGTTTACAGGGGTATACTGAAGCTTTCTTT.

This clonotype was seen more than once but under ten times. This chain connects TRBV4-2 to TRBJ1-1; tentative D call: TRBD1 (6 bases). The length of the CDR3 is 17 residues. Deletions cut 0 bases from V and 1 base from J, with 15 bases between. Looked up from germline, CDR1 is LGHNA and CDR2 is YNFKEQ. This CDR3 reads CASSQDGDGTPNTEAFF. In DNA, the CDR3 is TGTGCCAGCAGCCAAGACGGGGATGGGACACCGAACACTGAAGCTTTCTTT.

This chain joins TRBV29-1 and TRBJ1-1; D remains unclear. Germline assignment: CDR1 SQVTM and CDR2 ANQGSEA. The V end lost 3 bases, the J end lost 0 bases, and 8 bases lay between the germline ends. The CDR3 runs to 13 residues. The CDR3 sequence: CSVDPSMNTEAFF. CDR3 coding DNA: TGCAGCGTTGACCCGTCTATGAACACTGAAGCTTTCTTT.

This clonotype was counted many times. This chain links TRBV5-8 with TRBJ2-7, with D perhaps matching TRBD1 (5 bases). Germline CDR1 SGHTS, CDR2 YDEGEE. Trimming took 1 base from V and 3 from J, leaving 8 bases between them. This CDR3 is 13 amino acids long. The CDR3 sequence: CASSLQGSYEQYF. CDR3 sequence (DNA): TGTGCCAGCAGCTTGCAGGGCAGCTACGAGCAGTACTTC.

V gene TRBV27 combines with J gene TRBJ2-7, with D perhaps matching TRBD2 (6 bases). The V end lost 0 bases, the J end lost 1 base, and 10 bases lay between the germline ends. Germline assignment: CDR1 MNHEY and CDR2 SMNVEV (reference sequence). This CDR3 comprises 15 residues. CDR3 coding DNA: TGTGCCAGCAGTTTATCGGGACTGGGTTCCTACGAGCAGTACTTC. It codes for CASSLSGLGSYEQYF.

This chain connects TRBV7-9 to TRBJ1-1, with 7 positions matching TRBD1. Germline V lookup: CDR1 SEHNR, CDR2 FQNEAQ (reference sequence). V was pared by 6 bases and J by 0 bases, with 7 bases of the junction left unmatched. CDR3 length: 15 amino acids. CDR3 in amino acids: CASSTTGTVNTEAFF. CDR3 nucleotide sequence: TGTGCCAGCAGTACCACGGGGACAGTGAACACTGAAGCTTTCTTT. Together with reference TRBV7-9 and TRBJ1-1, the CDR3 gives the full variable domain: DTGVSQNPRHKITKRGQNVTFRCDPISEHNRLYWYRQTLGQGPEFLTYFQNEAQLEKSRLLSDRFSAERPKGSFSTLEIQRTEQGDSAMYLCASSTTGTVNTEAFFGQGTRLTVV.